These 25 T cell receptor beta chains came from one sample sequenced in a study of blood T cells in healthy people across ages. Sample-barcoded 5' priming and a J-beta primer mix drove a second PCR of about 7 to 12 cycles. A single record per CDR3 protein comes from TCRdb applying MiXCR to the 5' RACE reads. The table shows some 1.8 million distinct CDR3 sequences, with roughly 43% occurring only once. Sequenced sample: blood. These receptor sequences come from a human donor in good health.

Notes on this clonotype: The CDR3 end shows no conserved phenylalanine or tryptophan, and so a read error is likely. The rearrangement links TRBV16 to TRBJ1-2; 7 positions match TRBD1. Trimming at V came to 5 bases and at J to 8 bases, leaving 8 bases not matched to a gene. CDR1 KGHSY and CDR2 FQNENV come from the germline V gene. The CDR3 spans 13 residues. In DNA, the CDR3 is TGTGCCAGCAGCAAGGGGGCCTTCGGGGGCTACACCGTC. Translation gives CASSKGAFGGYTV.

The chain carries TRBV6-2 or TRBV6-3 and TRBJ2-3; D might be TRBD1 or TRBD2, each matching 5 bases. V was clipped by 8 bases and J by 2 bases, with 14 bases between them. The CDR3 consists of 14 residues. Germline V CDR1 and CDR2: MNHEY, SVGEGT. CDR3 amino acids: CASRRGVLTDTQYF. The CDR3 DNA is TGTGCCAGCCGACGAGGGGTCCTCACAGATACGCAGTATTTT.

This clonotype has just one count. The chain joins TRBV2 to TRBJ2-7, with 10 nucleotides matching TRBD2. The J call may be mistaken, given a closer DNA end match to TRBJ2-5. The CDR3 consists of 15 residues. Germline V gene data show CDR1 as SNHLY and CDR2 as FYNNEI. As DNA, the CDR3 is TGTGCCAGCGGATGGAGCGGGGGGGCCAAAGAGACCCAGTACTTC. Protein product: CASGWSGGAKETQYF.

CDR3 protein: CASSYGTTAAYEQYF. CDR3 bases: TGTGCCAGCAGTTATGGGACTACCGCGGCGTACGAGCAGTACTTC. This sequence joins TRBV6-2 or TRBV6-3 and TRBJ2-5; 7 positions match TRBD2. The closer fit of TRBJ2-7 to the DNA end suggests the J call may be wrong. CDR3 length: 15 residues. Germline loops: CDR1 MNHEY, CDR2 SVGEGT.

This clonotype showed up just once. Sequence at one end of the junction differs from germline and may be a read error. CDR3 in amino acids: CTSSPIGQGRGEETQYF. CDR3 nucleotides: TGTACCAGCAGTCCTATAGGACAGGGTAGGGGGGAAGAGACCCAGTACTTC. J is TRBJ2-4 and V is TRBV27, with TRBD1 matching 8 bases. Near its end, the DNA agrees better with TRBJ2-5, so the J call may be wrong. The CDR3 extends over 17 amino acids. Per the germline V gene, CDR1 is MNHEY and CDR2 is SMNVEV (reference sequence).

CDR3 in DNA: TGTGCCAGCAGCGTAGAAGGCAGCCTCGAAGCTTTCTTT. It codes for CASSVEGSLEAFF. The rearrangement links TRBV9 to TRBJ1-1; D gene unclear. CDR1 is SGDLS, CDR2 YYNGEE, per germline. The CDR3 extends over 13 amino acids. V was clipped by 0 bases and J by 8 bases, with 11 bases between them. The entire variable domain, with the rest obtained from reference TRBV9 and TRBJ1-1, is as follows: DSGVTQTPKHLITATGQRVTLRCSPRSGDLSVYWYQQSLDQGLQFLIQYYNGEERAKGNILERFSAQQFPDLHSELNLSSLELGDSALYFCASSVEGSLEAFFGQGTRLTVV.

Notes on this clonotype: The junction differs from germline at one of its ends, possibly a read error. The rearrangement uses TRBV15 and TRBJ2-5, with no clear D. There are 17 residues in the CDR3. CDR1 LNHNV and CDR2 YYDKDF come from the germline V gene (reference sequence). The CDR3 coding sequence is TGTGCCACCAGCGCAGGAGTTAGTCAGGAGTACCAAGAGACCCGGTACTTC. Amino acids: CATSAGVSQEYQETRYF.

The rearrangement links TRBV7-9 to TRBJ2-1; D uncertain. V was trimmed by 3 bases and J by 8 bases, leaving 11 bases between them. The CDR3 totals 13 residues. Per the germline V gene, CDR1 is SEHNR and CDR2 is FQNEAQ (reference sequence). The CDR3 DNA reads TGTGCCAGCAGCTTCCCCCTCGAGGATGAGCAGTTCTTC. As protein: CASSFPLEDEQFF. The whole variable domain, remainder taken from reference TRBV7-9 and TRBJ2-1, is DTGVSQNPRHKITKRGQNVTFRCDPISEHNRLYWYRQTLGQGPEFLTYFQNEAQLEKSRLLSDRFSAERPKGSFSTLEIQRTEQGDSAMYLCASSFPLEDEQFFGPGTRLTVL.

This chain links TRBV20-1 with TRBJ2-5; D is perhaps TRBD2 (5 bases). The V and J ends lost 4 bases and 1 base respectively, with 13 bases between them. CDR3 length: 14 amino acids. Germline V gene lookup returns CDR1 DFQATT and CDR2 SNEGSKA (reference sequence). The CDR3 sequence: CSAIQLVPQETQYF. The CDR3 DNA reads TGCAGTGCTATACAACTAGTTCCCCAAGAGACCCAGTACTTC.

The chain has TRBV28 and TRBJ2-1; TRBD1 is a possible D gene (6 bases). This CDR3 is built from 14 residues. The V end lost 3 bases, the J end lost 5 bases, and 11 bases lay between the germline ends. Germline CDR1 is MDHEN and CDR2 is SYDVKM. Here the CDR3 reads CASSFTDRHNEQFF. CDR3 DNA: TGTGCCAGCAGTTTTACCGACAGGCACAATGAGCAGTTCTTC.

This clonotype was found once. The chain is built from TRBV4-1 and TRBJ1-1, with 11 bases that match TRBD1. The germline V gene encodes CDR1 MGHRA and CDR2 YSYEKL. V shed 2 bases, J shed 7 bases, and the junction held 6 bases outside the gene matches. The CDR3 length is 15 residues. CDR3 region: CASSQRGTGGYEAFF. Written as DNA, the CDR3 is TGCGCCAGCAGCCAAAGGGGGACAGGGGGATATGAAGCTTTCTTT.

The chain couples TRBV7-3 to TRBJ2-7, with 7 bases lining up with TRBD2. V was pared by 4 bases and J by 0 bases, with 6 bases of the junction left unmatched. The CDR3 runs to 15 residues. In germline, CDR1 is SGHTA, CDR2 FQGTGA. Here the CDR3 DNA reads TGTGCCAGCAGCTCCCGGCGGGAGAGCTCCTACGAGCAGTACTTC. Protein sequence: CASSSRRESSYEQYF.

There are a few counts of this clonotype. V is TRBV7-2 and J is TRBJ2-7; 9 positions match TRBD1. The CDR3 runs to 14 residues. Germline values: CDR1 SGHTA, CDR2 FQGNSA. V lost 7 bases to trimming and J lost 4 bases; unmatched junction nucleotides: 8. Written as DNA, the CDR3 is TGTGCCAGCACTTGGGGACAGGGACTTTACGAGCAGTACTTC. Amino acids: CASTWGQGLYEQYF.

V and J are TRBV27 and TRBJ2-7; TRBD1 agrees at 7 bases. Germline V gene data show CDR1 as MNHEY and CDR2 as SMNVEV (reference sequence). Trimming removed 7 bases from V and 5 bases from J; junction bases left unmatched: 20. The CDR3 runs to 17 residues. This CDR3 reads CASKMLTGNVPVDEQYF. CDR3 nucleotide sequence: TGTGCCAGCAAGATGTTGACAGGGAATGTCCCCGTGGACGAGCAGTACTTC.

The V call is TRBV7-2, the J call TRBJ2-5; the D gene is possibly TRBD2 (5 bases). The CDR3 spans 15 residues. V lost 5 bases, J lost 3 bases, and 16 bases lay in between. Germline CDR1 is SGHTA and CDR2 is FQGNSA. The CDR3 loop is CASSVLPGYEETQYF. Written as DNA, the CDR3 is TGTGCCAGCAGCGTACTCCCGGGGTATGAAGAGACCCAGTACTTC.

The chain is built from TRBV7-9 and TRBJ2-7; D is uncertain. The V end was cut by 5 bases, the J end by 4 bases, with 21 bases between. CDR1 and CDR2 from the germline V gene are SEHNR and FQNEAQ (reference sequence). This CDR3 has 16 residues. CDR3 sequence: CASSRSRASSSYEQYF. The CDR3 DNA sequence: TGTGCCAGCAGCCGCAGTCGGGCTTCGAGCTCTTACGAGCAGTACTTC.

The sample holds a few counts of this clonotype. This sequence joins TRBV9 and TRBJ2-1; 13 bases line up with TRBD2. Per the germline V gene, CDR1 is SGDLS and CDR2 is YYNGEE. This CDR3 has 14 residues. Germline trimming cut 2 bases from V and 10 bases from J; bases unmatched to any gene: 3. CDR3 in DNA: TGTGCCAGCAGCGTGCTGACTAGCGGGGGGGAGCAGTTCTTC. Protein: CASSVLTSGGEQFF. Full variable domain (remainder filled in from reference TRBV9 and TRBJ2-1): DSGVTQTPKHLITATGQRVTLRCSPRSGDLSVYWYQQSLDQGLQFLIQYYNGEERAKGNILERFSAQQFPDLHSELNLSSLELGDSALYFCASSVLTSGGEQFFGPGTRLTVL.

This clonotype was detected only a few times. The rearrangement uses TRBV6-5 and TRBJ2-1; TRBD1 matches at 7 bases. The trim removed 7 bases at V and 0 bases at J, leaving 6 bases unmatched. CDR3 length: 15 residues. Per germline, CDR1 MNHEY and CDR2 SVGAGI. CDR3 nucleotides: TGTGCCAGCAAACCAGGGGGTAGCTCCTACAATGAGCAGTTCTTC. Its protein product is CASKPGGSSYNEQFF.

V usage is TRBV6-5 and J usage is TRBJ1-2; D is possibly TRBD1 (5 bases). The V and J ends lost 4 bases and 9 bases respectively, with 9 bases between them. The germline V gene encodes CDR1 MNHEY and CDR2 SVGAGI. The CDR3 loop spans 11 amino acids. CDR3 in DNA: TGTGCCAGCAGTTTTGGGGGAAGCTACACCTTC. Its protein is CASSFGGSYTF.

This clonotype was observed a handful of times. J is TRBJ1-2 and V is TRBV6-2 or TRBV6-3; D gene unclear. This CDR3 has 16 amino acids. In germline, CDR1 is MNHEY, CDR2 SVGEGT. Trimming pared 7 bases from V and 2 bases from J, leaving 20 bases between. Written as DNA, the CDR3 is TGTGCCAGCACTCGCTTCTCTCCGGGAGGGAACTATGGCTACACCTTC. It translates to CASTRFSPGGNYGYTF.

This clonotype was detected a few times. The chain uses TRBV12-5 and TRBJ2-3; weak D call: TRBD2 (6 bases). Trimming removed 0 bases at V and 3 bases at J, with 22 bases between. Germline V lookup: CDR1 LGHNT, CDR2 FRNRAP. The CDR3 consists of 19 residues. The CDR3 here is CASGLVWEARRPQTDTQYF. The CDR3 DNA follows: TGTGCTAGTGGTTTGGTGTGGGAGGCCCGTAGGCCTCAGACAGATACGCAGTATTTT. The full variable domain, completed using reference TRBV12-5 and TRBJ2-3, is DARVTQTPRHKVTEMGQEVTMRCQPILGHNTVFWYRQTMMQGLELLAYFRNRAPLDDSGMPKDRFSAEMPDATLATLKIQPSEPRDSAVYFCASGLVWEARRPQTDTQYFGPGTRLTVL.

The genes are TRBV7-2 and TRBJ1-4; 9 nucleotides line up with TRBD1. With V trimmed by 4 bases and J by 7 bases, 7 bases remained unmatched. Germline V gene data show CDR1 as SGHTA and CDR2 as FQGNSA. The CDR3 length is 15 residues. The CDR3 DNA reads TGTGCCAGCAGCTCACAGGGGGCGGACCGTGAAAAACTGTTTTTT. Translating gives CASSSQGADREKLFF.

The chain carries TRBV20-1 and TRBJ2-3, with TRBD2 matching 8 bases. Germline trimming cut 0 bases from V and 2 bases from J; bases unmatched to any gene: 10. The CDR3 contains 17 residues. The V gene's germline CDR1 is DFQATT and CDR2 SNEGSKA (reference sequence). The CDR3 loop is CSARDPAGVGATDTQYF. CDR3 bases: TGCAGTGCTAGAGATCCAGCGGGGGTAGGGGCCACAGATACGCAGTATTTT.

V gene TRBV5-1 combines with J gene TRBJ2-3; D uncertain. This CDR3 spans 15 amino acids. Trimming removed 0 bases at V and 0 bases at J, with 8 bases between. CDR1 SGHRS and CDR2 YFSETQ come from the germline V gene. CDR3 coding DNA: TGCGCCAGCAGCTTGGCCCTATTCAGCACAGATACGCAGTATTTT. Its protein is CASSLALFSTDTQYF.

This clonotype was recorded a few times. The chain is built from TRBV6-5 and TRBJ2-1; 8 bases align to TRBD1. V dropped 2 bases and J dropped 5; count of bases not matched to a gene: 5. The germline gives CDR1 MNHEY, CDR2 SVGAGI. The CDR3 length is 15 residues. In DNA, the CDR3 is TGTGCCAGCAGTTACCGACAGGGGTGGGACAATGAGCAGTTCTTC. Protein: CASSYRQGWDNEQFF.